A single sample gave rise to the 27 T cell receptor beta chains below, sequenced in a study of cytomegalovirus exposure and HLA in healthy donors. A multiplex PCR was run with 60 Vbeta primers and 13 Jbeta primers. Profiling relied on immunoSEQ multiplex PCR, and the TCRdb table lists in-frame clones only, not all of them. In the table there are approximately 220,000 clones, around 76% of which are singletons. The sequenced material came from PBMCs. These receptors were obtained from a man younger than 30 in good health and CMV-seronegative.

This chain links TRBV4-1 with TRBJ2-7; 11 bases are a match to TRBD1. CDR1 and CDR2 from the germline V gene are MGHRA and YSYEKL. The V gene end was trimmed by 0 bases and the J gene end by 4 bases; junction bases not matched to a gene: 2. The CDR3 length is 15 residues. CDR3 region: CASSQEDRGRYEQYF. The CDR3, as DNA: TGCGCCAGCAGCCAAGAGGACAGGGGGCGGTACGAGCAGTACTTC.

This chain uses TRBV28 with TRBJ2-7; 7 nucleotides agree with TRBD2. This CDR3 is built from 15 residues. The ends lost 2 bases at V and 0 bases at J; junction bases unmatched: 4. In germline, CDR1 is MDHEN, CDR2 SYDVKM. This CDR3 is CASSLRGGGSYEQYF. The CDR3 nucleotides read TGTGCCAGCAGTTTACGTGGGGGGGGCTCCTACGAGCAGTACTTC.

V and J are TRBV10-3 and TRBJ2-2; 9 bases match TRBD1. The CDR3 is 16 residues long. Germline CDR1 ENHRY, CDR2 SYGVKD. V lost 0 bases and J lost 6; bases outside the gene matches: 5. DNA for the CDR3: TGTGCCATCAGTGAGTCCGGGGGACAGGGACCCGGGGAGCTGTTTTTT. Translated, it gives CAISESGGQGPGELFF.

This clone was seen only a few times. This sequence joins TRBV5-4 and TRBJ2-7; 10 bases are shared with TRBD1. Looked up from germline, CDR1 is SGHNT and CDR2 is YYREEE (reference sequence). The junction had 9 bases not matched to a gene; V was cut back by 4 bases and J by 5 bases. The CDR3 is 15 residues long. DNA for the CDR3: TGTGCCAGCAGCCAGCCGGGACAGGGGACCCACGAGCAGTACTTC. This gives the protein CASSQPGQGTHEQYF.

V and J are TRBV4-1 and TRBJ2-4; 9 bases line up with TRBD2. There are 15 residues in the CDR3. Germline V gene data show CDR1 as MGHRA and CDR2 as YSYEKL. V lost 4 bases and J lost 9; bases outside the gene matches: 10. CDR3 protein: CASSPVGGRVGIQYF. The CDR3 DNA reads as TGCGCCAGCAGCCCCGTAGGCGGGAGGGTGGGCATTCAGTACTTC.

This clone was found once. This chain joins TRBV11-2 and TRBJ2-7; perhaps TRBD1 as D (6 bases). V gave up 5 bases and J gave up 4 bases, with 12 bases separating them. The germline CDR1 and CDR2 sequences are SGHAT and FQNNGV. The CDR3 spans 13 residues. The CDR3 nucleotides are TGTGCCAGCAGCCCCCGGACAGCTTACGAGCAGTACTTC. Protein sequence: CASSPRTAYEQYF. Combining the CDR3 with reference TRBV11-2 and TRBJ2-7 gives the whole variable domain EAGVAQSPRYKIIEKRQSVAFWCNPISGHATLYWYQQILGQGPKLLIQFQNNGVVDDSQLPKDRFSAERLKGVDSTLKIQPAKLEDSAVYLCASSPRTAYEQYFGPGTRLTVT.

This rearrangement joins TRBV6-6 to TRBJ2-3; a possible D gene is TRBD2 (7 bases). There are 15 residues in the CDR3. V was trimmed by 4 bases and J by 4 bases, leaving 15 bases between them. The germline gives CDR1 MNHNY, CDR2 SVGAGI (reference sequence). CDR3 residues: CASSSWGGHADTQYF. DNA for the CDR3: TGTGCCAGCAGTTCGTGGGGGGGGCACGCAGATACGCAGTATTTT.

The DNA of the CDR3 is TGCGCCAGCAGCCAGCCTAGCTCTGGAAACACCATATATTTT. It is translated as CASSQPSSGNTIYF. The gene calls are TRBV5-1 and TRBJ1-3; no clear D gene. V lost 4 bases and J 0 bases, leaving 8 bases between the germline ends. The CDR3 has 14 residues. The germline V gene encodes CDR1 SGHRS and CDR2 YFSETQ.

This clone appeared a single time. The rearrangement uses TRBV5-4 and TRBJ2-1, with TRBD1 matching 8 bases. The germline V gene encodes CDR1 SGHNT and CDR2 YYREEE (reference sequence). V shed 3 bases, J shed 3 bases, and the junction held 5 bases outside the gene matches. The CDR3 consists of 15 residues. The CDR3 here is CASSSKDRDYNEQFF. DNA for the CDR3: TGTGCCAGCAGCTCGAAGGACAGGGACTACAATGAGCAGTTCTTC. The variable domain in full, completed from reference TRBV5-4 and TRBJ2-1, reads ETGVTQSPTHLIKTRGQQVTLRCSSQSGHNTVSWYQQALGQGPQFIFQYYREEENGRGNFPPRFSGLQFPNYSSELNVNALELDDSALYLCASSSKDRDYNEQFFGPGTRLTVL.

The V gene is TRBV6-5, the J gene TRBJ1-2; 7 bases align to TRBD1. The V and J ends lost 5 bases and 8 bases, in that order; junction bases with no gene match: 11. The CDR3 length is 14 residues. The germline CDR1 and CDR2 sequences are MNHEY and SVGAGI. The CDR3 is CASSPRQGVKGYTF. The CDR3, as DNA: TGTGCCAGCAGTCCAAGACAGGGAGTAAAGGGCTACACCTTC.

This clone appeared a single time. CDR3: CASSSGGMGQGSINEQFF. The DNA of the CDR3 is TGTGCCAGCAGCTCGGGGGGGATGGGACAGGGTTCTATCAATGAGCAGTTCTTC. The genes are TRBV7-9 and TRBJ2-1; tentatively, D is TRBD1 (9 bases). CDR1 and CDR2 from the germline V gene are SEHNR and FQNEAQ (reference sequence). The CDR3 sequence is 18 residues long. The ends were cut back, 4 bases at V and 6 bases at J, with 25 bases in the middle.

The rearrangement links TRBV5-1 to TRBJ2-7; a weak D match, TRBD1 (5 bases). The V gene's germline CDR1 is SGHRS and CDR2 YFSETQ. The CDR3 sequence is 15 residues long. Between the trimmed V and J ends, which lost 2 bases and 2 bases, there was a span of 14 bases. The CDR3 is CASSLIQDRTYEQYF. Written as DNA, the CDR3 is TGCGCCAGCAGCTTAATACAGGACCGGACCTACGAGCAGTACTTC. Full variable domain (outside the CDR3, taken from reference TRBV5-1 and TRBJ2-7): KAGVTQTPRYLIKTRGQQVTLSCSPISGHRSVSWYQQTPGQGLQFLFEYFSETQRNKGNFPGRFSGRQFSNSRSEMNVSTLELGDSALYLCASSLIQDRTYEQYFGPGTRLTVT.

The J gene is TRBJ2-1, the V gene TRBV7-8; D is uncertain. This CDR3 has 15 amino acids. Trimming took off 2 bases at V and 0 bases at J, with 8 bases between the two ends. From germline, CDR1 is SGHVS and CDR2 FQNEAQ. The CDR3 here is CASSLLADSYNEQFF. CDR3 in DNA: TGTGCCAGCAGCTTATTGGCAGACTCCTACAATGAGCAGTTCTTC.

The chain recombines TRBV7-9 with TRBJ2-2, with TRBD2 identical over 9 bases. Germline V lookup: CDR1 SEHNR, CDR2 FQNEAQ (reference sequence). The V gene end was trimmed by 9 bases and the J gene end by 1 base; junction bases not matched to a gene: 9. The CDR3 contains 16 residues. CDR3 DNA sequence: TGTGCCAGTTGGTCCCTGACTAGCGGGAACACCGGGGAGCTGTTTTTT. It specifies CASWSLTSGNTGELFF.

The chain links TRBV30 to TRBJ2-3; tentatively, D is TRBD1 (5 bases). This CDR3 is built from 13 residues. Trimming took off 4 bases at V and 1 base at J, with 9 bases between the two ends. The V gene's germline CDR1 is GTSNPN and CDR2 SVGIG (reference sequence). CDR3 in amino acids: CAWNIQGTDTQYF. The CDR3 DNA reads TGTGCCTGGAACATACAGGGCACAGATACGCAGTATTTT.

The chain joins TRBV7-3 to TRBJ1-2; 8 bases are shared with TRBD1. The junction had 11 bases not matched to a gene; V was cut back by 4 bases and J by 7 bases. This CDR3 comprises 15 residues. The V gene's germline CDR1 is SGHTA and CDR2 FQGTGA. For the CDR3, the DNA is TGTGCCAGCAGCTCGGTCCCAGGGGGCCCCTCTGGCTACACCTTC. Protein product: CASSSVPGGPSGYTF.

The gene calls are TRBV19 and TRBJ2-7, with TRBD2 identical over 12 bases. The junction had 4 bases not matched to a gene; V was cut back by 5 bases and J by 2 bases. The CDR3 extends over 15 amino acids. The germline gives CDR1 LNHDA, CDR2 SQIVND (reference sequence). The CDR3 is CASSAGLAGPYEQYF. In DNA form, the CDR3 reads TGTGCCAGTAGTGCGGGACTAGCGGGTCCCTACGAGCAGTACTTC.

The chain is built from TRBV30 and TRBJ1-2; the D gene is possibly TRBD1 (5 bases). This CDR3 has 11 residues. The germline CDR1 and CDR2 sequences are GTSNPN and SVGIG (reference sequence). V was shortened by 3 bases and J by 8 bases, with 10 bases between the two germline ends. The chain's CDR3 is CAWSETGGYTF. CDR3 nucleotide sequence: TGTGCCTGGAGCGAAACAGGAGGCTACACCTTC.

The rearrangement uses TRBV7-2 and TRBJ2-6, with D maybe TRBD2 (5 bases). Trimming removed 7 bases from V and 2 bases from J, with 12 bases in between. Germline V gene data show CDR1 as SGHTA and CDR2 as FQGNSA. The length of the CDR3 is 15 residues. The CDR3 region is CASTSMGAGANVLTF. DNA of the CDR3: TGTGCCAGCACCTCTATGGGAGCTGGGGCCAACGTCCTGACTTTC. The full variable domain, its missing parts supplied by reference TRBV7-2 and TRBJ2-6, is GAGVSQSPSNKVTEKGKDVELRCDPISGHTALYWYRQSLGQGLEFLIYFQGNSAPDKSGLPSDRFSAERTGGSVSTLTIQRTQQEDSAVYLCASTSMGAGANVLTFGAGSRLTVL.

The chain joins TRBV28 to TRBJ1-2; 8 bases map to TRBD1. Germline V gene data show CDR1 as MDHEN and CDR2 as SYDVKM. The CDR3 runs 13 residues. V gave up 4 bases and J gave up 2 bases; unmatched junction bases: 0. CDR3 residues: CASSWTGNYGYTF. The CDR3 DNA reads TGTGCCAGCAGTTGGACAGGGAACTATGGCTACACCTTC.

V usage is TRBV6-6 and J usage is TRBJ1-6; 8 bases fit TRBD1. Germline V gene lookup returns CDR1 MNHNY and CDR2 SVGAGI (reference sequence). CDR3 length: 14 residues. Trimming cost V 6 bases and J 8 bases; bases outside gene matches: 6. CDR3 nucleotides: TGTGCCAGCAGGGTAGACAGGGGTTATTCACCCCTCCACTTT. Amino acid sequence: CASRVDRGYSPLHF.

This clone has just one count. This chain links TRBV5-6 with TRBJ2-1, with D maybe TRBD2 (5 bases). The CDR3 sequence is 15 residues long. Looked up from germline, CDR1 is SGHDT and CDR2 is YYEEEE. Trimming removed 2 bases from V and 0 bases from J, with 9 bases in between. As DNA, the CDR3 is TGTGCCAGCAGCTTTGGAGGCCCCTCCTACAATGAGCAGTTCTTC. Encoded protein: CASSFGGPSYNEQFF.

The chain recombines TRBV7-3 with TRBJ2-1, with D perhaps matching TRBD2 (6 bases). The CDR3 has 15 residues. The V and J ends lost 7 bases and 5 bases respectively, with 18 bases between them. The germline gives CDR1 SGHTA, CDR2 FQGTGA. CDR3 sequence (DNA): TGTGCCAGCACCCTGGGACTTTCTCTGGACAATGAGCAGTTCTTC. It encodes CASTLGLSLDNEQFF. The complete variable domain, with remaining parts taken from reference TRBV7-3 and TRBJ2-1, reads GAGVSQTPSNKVTEKGKYVELRCDPISGHTALYWYRQSLGQGPEFLIYFQGTGAADDSGLPNDRFFAVRPEGSVSTLKIQRTERGDSAVYLCASTLGLSLDNEQFFGPGTRLTVL.

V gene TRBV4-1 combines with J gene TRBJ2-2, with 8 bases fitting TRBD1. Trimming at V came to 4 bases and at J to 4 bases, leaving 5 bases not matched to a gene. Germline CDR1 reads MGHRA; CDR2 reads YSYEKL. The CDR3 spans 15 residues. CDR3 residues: CASSPSGQGTGELFF. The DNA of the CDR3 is TGCGCCAGCAGCCCGTCCGGACAGGGCACCGGGGAGCTGTTTTTT.

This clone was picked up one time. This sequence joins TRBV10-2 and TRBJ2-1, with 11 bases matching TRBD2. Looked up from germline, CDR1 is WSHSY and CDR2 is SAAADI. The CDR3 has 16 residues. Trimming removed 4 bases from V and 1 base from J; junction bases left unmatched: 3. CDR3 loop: CASSGTSGYSYNEQFF. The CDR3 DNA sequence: TGCGCCAGCAGTGGGACTAGCGGGTATTCCTACAATGAGCAGTTCTTC.

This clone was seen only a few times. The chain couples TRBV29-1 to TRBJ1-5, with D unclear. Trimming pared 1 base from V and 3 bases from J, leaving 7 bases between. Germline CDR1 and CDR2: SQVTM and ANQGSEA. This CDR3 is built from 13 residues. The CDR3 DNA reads TGCAGCGTTGAAGTGGGCGCCAATCAGCCCCAGCATTTT. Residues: CSVEVGANQPQHF.

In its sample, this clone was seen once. CDR3 protein: CSVPTGQMYQETQYF. CDR3 DNA: TGCAGCGTACCAACGGGACAGATGTACCAAGAGACCCAGTACTTC. The V gene is TRBV29-1, the J gene TRBJ2-5; 7 nucleotides match TRBD1. The CDR3 is 15 residues long. Germline lookup yields CDR1 SQVTM and CDR2 ANQGSEA. V lost 6 bases and J lost 0; bases outside the gene matches: 10. Drawing the rest from reference TRBV29-1 and TRBJ2-5, the complete variable domain is SAVISQKPSRDICQRGTSLTIQCQVDSQVTMMFWYRQQPGQSLTLIATANQGSEATYESGFVIDKFPISRPNLTFSTLTVSNMSPEDSSIYLCSVPTGQMYQETQYFGPGTRLLVL.